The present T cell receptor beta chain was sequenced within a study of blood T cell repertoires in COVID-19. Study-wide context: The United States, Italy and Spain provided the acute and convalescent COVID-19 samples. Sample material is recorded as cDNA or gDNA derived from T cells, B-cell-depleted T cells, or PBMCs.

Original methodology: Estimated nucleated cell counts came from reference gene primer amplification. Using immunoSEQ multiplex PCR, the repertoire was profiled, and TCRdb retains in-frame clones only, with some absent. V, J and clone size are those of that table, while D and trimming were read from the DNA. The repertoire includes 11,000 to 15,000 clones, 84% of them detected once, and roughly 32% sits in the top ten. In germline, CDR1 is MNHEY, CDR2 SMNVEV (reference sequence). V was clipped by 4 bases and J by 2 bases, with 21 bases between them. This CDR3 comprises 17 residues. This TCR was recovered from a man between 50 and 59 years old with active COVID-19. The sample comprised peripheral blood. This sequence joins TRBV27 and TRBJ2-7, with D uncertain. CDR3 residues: CASSSSYLLYLAYEQYF. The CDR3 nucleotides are TGTGCCAGCAGTTCCTCCTACCTCCTATATTTGGCCTACGAGCAGTACTTC.